This entry lists 27 T cell receptor beta chains sequenced from one sample in a study of beta chain features in type 1 diabetes. The whole isolated RNA underwent reverse transcription, so sequencing captured expressed TCRB transcripts. Generated by immunoSEQ multiplex PCR, the TCRdb table keeps only in-frame clones and is missing some. The repertoire holds 310,000 or so clones, with 7.5% to 9% as singletons. Source material: central memory CD4+ T cells from blood. The receptors were gathered from a woman under 30 in good health.

Turning to this clone: The sample contains more than one DNA sequence encoding this CDR3. J is TRBJ1-2 and V is TRBV6-1; 8 positions agree with TRBD1. Germline values: CDR1 MNHNS, CDR2 SASEGT. This CDR3 spans 13 amino acids. Trimming at V came to 4 bases and at J to 4 bases, leaving 2 bases not matched to a gene. CDR3 protein: CASSGGTGYGYTF. Written as DNA, the CDR3 is TGTGCCAGCAGTGGGGGGACAGGCTATGGCTACACCTTC.

This clone was seen a handful of times. The V call is TRBV7-2, the J call TRBJ2-3; D perhaps matches TRBD2 (6 bases). Germline assignment: CDR1 SGHTA and CDR2 FQGNSA. The CDR3 covers 17 residues. The V and J ends lost 0 bases and 0 bases respectively, with 13 bases between them. CDR3 nucleotide sequence: TGTGCCAGCAGCTTAGCGTTGGGTAGCGGAAGCACAGATACGCAGTATTTT. This gives the protein CASSLALGSGSTDTQYF. Full variable domain (outside the CDR3, taken from reference TRBV7-2 and TRBJ2-3): GAGVSQSPSNKVTEKGKDVELRCDPISGHTALYWYRQSLGQGLEFLIYFQGNSAPDKSGLPSDRFSAERTGGSVSTLTIQRTQQEDSAVYLCASSLALGSGSTDTQYFGPGTRLTVL.

This clone was detected a few times. The chain joins TRBV7-9 to TRBJ2-1; 7 bases match TRBD2. This CDR3 is built from 17 residues. Germline lookup yields CDR1 SEHNR and CDR2 FQNEAQ (reference sequence). The J segment lost 6 bases and the V segment lost 5 bases, leaving 16 bases of the junction unmatched. As DNA, the CDR3 is TGTGCCAGCAGCCCCCTTATTGCCAGCGGGAAAACCAATGAGCAGTTCTTC. Protein sequence: CASSPLIASGKTNEQFF.

The rearrangement links TRBV6-1 to TRBJ2-2; D gene unclear. This CDR3 has 13 residues. From germline, CDR1 is MNHNS and CDR2 SASEGT. Trimming left V 6 bases short and J 5 bases short, with 10 bases between. The CDR3 region is CASSTEVTGELFF. CDR3 coding DNA: TGTGCCAGCAGCACTGAGGTGACCGGGGAGCTGTTTTTT.

This clone was observed a few times. The CDR3 sequence: CASSFRTSGRYNEQFF. As DNA, the CDR3 is TGTGCCAGCAGTTTCAGGACTAGCGGGCGTTACAATGAGCAGTTCTTC. V usage is TRBV27 and J usage is TRBJ2-1; 11 bases are a match to TRBD2. This CDR3 has 16 amino acids. Trimming cost V 3 bases and J 4 bases; bases outside gene matches: 5. The V gene's germline CDR1 is MNHEY and CDR2 SMNVEV (reference sequence).

This sequence joins TRBV28 and TRBJ2-5; D tentatively fits TRBD1 or TRBD2 (5 bases each). V lost 5 bases to trimming and J lost 0 bases, with 10 bases between them. This CDR3 has 14 residues. Germline V gives CDR1 MDHEN, CDR2 SYDVKM. CDR3 sequence reads: CASSPGTDQETQYF. The CDR3, as DNA: TGTGCCAGCAGTCCCGGGACGGACCAAGAGACCCAGTACTTC.

This clone came up a few times. The chain links TRBV18 to TRBJ2-7; TRBD1 matches 8 bases. Germline V gives CDR1 KGHSH, CDR2 LQKENI. The junction had 10 bases not matched to a gene; V was cut back by 0 bases and J by 6 bases. This CDR3 is built from 16 residues. This CDR3 is CASSPPAGQAMGEQYF. CDR3 in DNA: TGTGCCAGCTCACCACCGGCGGGACAGGCAATGGGCGAGCAGTACTTC.

This clone was found a few times. The CDR3 here is CASSLAATSTDTQYF. For the CDR3, the DNA is TGTGCCAGCAGCTTAGCGGCAACTAGCACAGATACGCAGTATTTT. This sequence joins TRBV5-4 and TRBJ2-3, with a possible D match to TRBD2 (5 bases). Germline V CDR1 and CDR2: SGHNT, YYREEE (reference sequence). The CDR3 is made up of 15 amino acids. The V and J ends lost 2 bases and 0 bases respectively, with 10 bases between them. Full variable domain (missing parts from reference TRBV5-4 and TRBJ2-3): ETGVTQSPTHLIKTRGQQVTLRCSSQSGHNTVSWYQQALGQGPQFIFQYYREEENGRGNFPPRFSGLQFPNYSSELNVNALELDDSALYLCASSLAATSTDTQYFGPGTRLTVL.

This clone was seen only a few times. The gene calls are TRBV27 and TRBJ1-2, with 7 positions matching TRBD1. The CDR3 spans 13 residues. V trimming: 5 bases; J trimming: 4 bases; junction bases outside the gene matches: 4. From germline, CDR1 is MNHEY and CDR2 SMNVEV (reference sequence). CDR3 DNA: TGTGCCAGCAGTAGACAGGGCGGCTATGGCTACACCTTC. It specifies CASSRQGGYGYTF.

The V gene is TRBV29-1, the J gene TRBJ2-1; D unresolved. The germline V gene has CDR1 SQVTM and CDR2 ANQGSEA. The CDR3 sequence is 13 residues long. The ends were cut back, 3 bases at V and 6 bases at J, with 12 bases in the middle. In nucleotides, the CDR3 is TGCAGCGTTGAGTGGGTAGCCGGCAATGAGCAGTTCTTC. It encodes CSVEWVAGNEQFF.

This chain joins TRBV18 and TRBJ2-1, with D tentatively TRBD1 (6 bases). The CDR3 extends over 13 amino acids. Trimming removed 5 bases at V and 7 bases at J, with 12 bases between. In germline, CDR1 is KGHSH, CDR2 LQKENI. The CDR3 sequence is CASSVSRGNEQFF. The DNA of the CDR3 is TGTGCCAGCTCAGTATCCAGGGGAAATGAGCAGTTCTTC.

This clone was counted between two and nine times. This rearrangement joins TRBV5-8 to TRBJ2-1; weak D call: TRBD1 (7 bases). Germline CDR1 and CDR2: SGHTS and YDEGEE. This CDR3 spans 14 amino acids. Trimming took 4 bases from V and 9 from J, leaving 17 bases between them. CDR3 DNA sequence: TGTGCCAGCAGCCCGAGTGACAGGGAGGCTGAGCAGTTCTTC. Translation gives CASSPSDREAEQFF.

This clone has a count of ten or more. This chain uses TRBV15 with TRBJ2-3; D gene ambiguous. Germline CDR1 and CDR2: LNHNV and YYDKDF (reference sequence). With 1 base removed from V and 5 bases from J, the gap between germline ends came to 7 bases. There are 13 residues in the CDR3. CDR3 protein: CATSRAIQDTQYF. The CDR3 nucleotides read TGTGCCACCAGCAGAGCTATCCAAGATACGCAGTATTTT.

This clone has just a few counts. The chain recombines TRBV28 with TRBJ1-2; unclear D gene. Trimming stripped 5 bases from V and 3 bases from J, with 7 bases between. Per germline, CDR1 MDHEN and CDR2 SYDVKM. The CDR3 length is 12 residues. CDR3 in amino acids: CASSPGDYGYTF. The CDR3 DNA follows: TGTGCCAGCAGTCCAGGCGACTATGGCTACACCTTC.

V usage is TRBV2 and J usage is TRBJ2-3, with 7 nucleotides matching TRBD2. Germline V CDR1 and CDR2: SNHLY, FYNNEI. There are 13 residues in the CDR3. The ends lost 8 bases at V and 5 bases at J; junction bases unmatched: 7. As DNA, the CDR3 is TGTGCCAGCGAGCGGGACGCGGGAGATACGCAGTATTTT. Translated, it gives CASERDAGDTQYF. The complete variable domain, with remaining parts taken from reference TRBV2 and TRBJ2-3, reads EPEVTQTPSHQVTQMGQEVILRCVPISNHLYFYWYRQILGQKVEFLVSFYNNEISEKSEIFDDQFSVERPDGSNFTLKIRSTKLEDSAMYFCASERDAGDTQYFGPGTRLTVL.

This clone was observed a handful of times. This chain connects TRBV6-5 to TRBJ2-5; unclear D gene. Germline V gives CDR1 MNHEY, CDR2 SVGAGI. V was pared by 1 base and J by 4 bases, with 1 base between. The CDR3 extends over 11 amino acids. The CDR3 reads CASSYLETQYF. CDR3 coding DNA: TGTGCCAGCAGTTACTTAGAGACCCAGTACTTC.

This clone rates as medium-sized. This chain joins TRBV10-3 and TRBJ2-3; D is unresolved. The germline V and J ends were trimmed by 0 bases and 7 bases, with 11 bases remaining between them. The germline CDR1 and CDR2 sequences are ENHRY and SYGVKD. The CDR3 contains 14 residues. CDR3 nucleotide sequence: TGTGCCATCAGTGAGTCGAACGGCCAGAATACGCAGTATTTT. Protein sequence: CAISESNGQNTQYF.

This clone was counted at least ten times. V is TRBV2 and J is TRBJ2-5; no firm D call. Trimming took 8 bases from V and 2 from J, leaving 6 bases between them. The CDR3 sequence is 11 residues long. The germline CDR1 and CDR2 sequences are SNHLY and FYNNEI. CDR3 DNA sequence: TGTGCCAGCGACATACAAGAGACCCAGTACTTC. This codes for CASDIQETQYF.

The V call is TRBV6-1, the J call TRBJ2-7, with D maybe TRBD1 (5 bases). Trimming left V 4 bases short and J 2 bases short, with 9 bases between. The germline gives CDR1 MNHNS, CDR2 SASEGT. The CDR3 is made up of 13 amino acids. CDR3 sequence (DNA): TGTGCCAGCAGTGTTGGGGCGGCCTACGAGCAGTACTTC. It translates to CASSVGAAYEQYF.

The chain combines TRBV6-5 with TRBJ2-3; possibly TRBD2 for D (6 bases). The CDR3 has 14 amino acids. The germline CDR1 and CDR2 sequences are MNHEY and SVGAGI. V shed 5 bases and J shed 2 bases, with 11 bases lying between them. The CDR3 DNA reads as TGTGCCAGCAGTGAGGGACTTGCCACAGATACGCAGTATTTT. It translates to CASSEGLATDTQYF.

Comment on this clone: The sample carries other DNA sequences with the same CDR3. V gene TRBV5-1 combines with J gene TRBJ2-5; 10 bases are shared with TRBD2. V was pared by 4 bases and J by 5 bases, with 5 bases of the junction left unmatched. Germline assignment: CDR1 SGHRS and CDR2 YFSETQ. This CDR3 contains 14 residues. CDR3 coding DNA: TGCGCCAGCAGCCCAGGGACTAGCGTGGAGACCCAGTACTTC. Its translation is CASSPGTSVETQYF.

This clone was observed a few times. This chain connects TRBV6-5 to TRBJ1-3; D remains ambiguous. V was trimmed by 8 bases and J by 0 bases, leaving 11 bases between them. Per the germline V gene, CDR1 is MNHEY and CDR2 is SVGAGI. This CDR3 spans 14 amino acids. CDR3 sequence (DNA): TGTGCCAGCTCTGACTGGAGCTCTGGAAACACCATATATTTT. Its translation: CASSDWSSGNTIYF.

This clone came up many times. The chain combines TRBV6-6 with TRBJ2-7; 7 bases map to TRBD1. The CDR3 runs to 14 residues. V was clipped by 5 bases and J by 0 bases; unmatched bases: 4. Germline assignment: CDR1 MNHNY and CDR2 SVGAGI (reference sequence). The CDR3 loop is CASSRDSNSYEQYF. The CDR3, as DNA: TGTGCCAGCAGTCGGGACAGCAACTCCTACGAGCAGTACTTC.

This sequence joins TRBV5-1 and TRBJ1-1; 7 positions agree with TRBD1. Trimming cost V 2 bases and J 10 bases; bases outside gene matches: 5. Germline-derived CDR1 and CDR2 are SGHRS and YFSETQ. The CDR3 has 12 amino acids. CDR3 DNA: TGCGCCAGCAGCTTTAATGAGGGGGCAGCTTTCTTT. Amino acid sequence: CASSFNEGAAFF.

The chain couples TRBV15 to TRBJ2-3; tentative D call: TRBD2 (6 bases). This CDR3 has 15 amino acids. Looked up from germline, CDR1 is LNHNV and CDR2 is YYDKDF (reference sequence). Trimming took 0 bases from V and 0 from J, leaving 7 bases between them. Here the CDR3 reads CATSRDGRSTDTQYF. CDR3 DNA: TGTGCCACCAGCAGAGACGGGAGAAGCACAGATACGCAGTATTTT.

The chain uses TRBV28 and TRBJ1-2; the match to TRBD1 covers 9 bases. With V trimmed by 4 bases and J by 4 bases, 7 bases remained unmatched. The CDR3 totals 15 residues. Per germline, CDR1 MDHEN and CDR2 SYDVKM. CDR3 region: CASSSNDRGVYGYTF. The CDR3 region has the DNA TGTGCCAGCAGTTCCAACGACAGGGGGGTCTATGGCTACACCTTC.

The gene calls are TRBV9 and TRBJ2-7; TRBD2 agrees at 13 bases. CDR3 length equals 15 residues. Looked up from germline, CDR1 is SGDLS and CDR2 is YYNGEE. The trim removed 4 bases at V and 5 bases at J, leaving 6 bases unmatched. The CDR3, as DNA: TGTGCCAGCAGCCGGACTAGCGGGAGTGGTAACGAGCAGTACTTC. Its protein product is CASSRTSGSGNEQYF.